Sequencing of this T cell receptor (beta chain) was carried out in a study of CD8 T cells in Susac syndrome. Whole-study results and caveats: The study acknowledged a relatively small number of individuals in its TCR sequencing and HLA analysis.

CD8+ and CD4+ T cells were negatively isolated; TEMRA cells were FACS-enriched. V dropped 0 bases and J dropped 5 bases, with 8 bases sitting between them. The CDR3 length is 14 residues. Germline-derived CDR1 and CDR2 are SGHTA and FQGNSA. Random hexamers were used to reverse transcribe about 0.5 to 1 ug of RNA. From the immunoSEQ multiplex PCR reads, TCRdb called clonotypes with MiXCR, one entry per CDR3 protein. The sample has around 100,000 distinct CDR3 sequences, around 95% seen once; the top ten hold approximately 0.3%. Points on this clonotype: Its antigen is not identified.

The chain has TRBV7-2 and TRBJ2-1; no firm D call. The sequencing input was CD8+ T cells from PBMCs. This clonotype was obtained from a human donor with Susac syndrome. The CDR3 loop reads CASSLASVHNEQFF. CDR3 sequence (DNA): TGTGCCAGCAGCTTAGCCAGCGTCCACAATGAGCAGTTCTTC.